One TCR beta chain is described in this entry. The antigen is not known. A modified ARM-PCR protocol with three rounds of nested PCR amplified TCRbeta. Each CDR3 protein gets one entry after TCRdb re-called the multiplex PCR reads with MiXCR. The sample records tens of thousands of distinct CDR3 sequences, 60% to 70% being singletons. The sample is drawn from a study of tumor and adjacent non-tumor tissue in lung cancer. Study as a whole: Histology: 12 adenocarcinoma, a couple of squamous cell carcinoma, 1 small cell lung cancer. The patients, roughly eleven men and 4 or 5 women, were roughly 30 to 80 with stage I to III disease. Overall study findings and caveats: TCR diversity was significantly greater in tumor than normal lung tissue. Patients with more diverse tumor TCRs had worse survival.

The CDR3 is 15 residues long. V gave up 0 bases and J gave up 6 bases, with 14 bases separating them. The germline gives CDR1 LGHNA, CDR2 YNFKEQ. This sample's RNA came from whole unsorted tissue. The normal lung tissue was taken more than 3 cm from the tumor edge. The sample consisted of distant non-tumor lung tissue. This TCR came from a woman aged 40 to 49 with non-small cell lung cancer. The J gene is TRBJ1-2, the V gene TRBV4-2; D call uncertain. DNA of the CDR3: TGTGCCAGCAGCCAAGAAGGCCTGGGAGTGGATGGCTACACCTTC. This codes for CASSQEGLGVDGYTF.